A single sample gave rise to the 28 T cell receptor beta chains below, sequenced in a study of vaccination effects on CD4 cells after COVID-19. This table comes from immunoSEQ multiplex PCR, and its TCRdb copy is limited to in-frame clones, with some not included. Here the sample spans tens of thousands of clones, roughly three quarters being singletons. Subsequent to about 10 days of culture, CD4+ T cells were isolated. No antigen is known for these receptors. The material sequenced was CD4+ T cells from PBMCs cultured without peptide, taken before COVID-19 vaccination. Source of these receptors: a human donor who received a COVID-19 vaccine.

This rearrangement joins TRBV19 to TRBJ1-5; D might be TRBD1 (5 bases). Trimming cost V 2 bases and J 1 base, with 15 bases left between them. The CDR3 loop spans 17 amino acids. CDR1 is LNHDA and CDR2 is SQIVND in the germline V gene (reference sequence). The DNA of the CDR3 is TGTGCCAGTAGTATAAGAGGGACGCCTTGGAGCAATCAGCCCCAGCATTTT. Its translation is CASSIRGTPWSNQPQHF.

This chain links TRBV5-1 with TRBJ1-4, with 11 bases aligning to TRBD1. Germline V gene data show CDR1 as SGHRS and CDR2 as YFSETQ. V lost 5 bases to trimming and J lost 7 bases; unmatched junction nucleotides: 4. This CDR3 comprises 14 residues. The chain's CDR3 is CASSAGTGGEKLFF. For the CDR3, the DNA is TGCGCCAGCAGTGCCGGGACAGGGGGTGAAAAACTGTTTTTT.

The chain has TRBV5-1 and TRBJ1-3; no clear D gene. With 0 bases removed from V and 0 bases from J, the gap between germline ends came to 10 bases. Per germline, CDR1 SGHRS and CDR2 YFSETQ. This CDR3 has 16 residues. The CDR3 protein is CASSLGATTSGNTIYF. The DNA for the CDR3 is TGCGCCAGCAGCTTGGGGGCTACAACCTCTGGAAACACCATATATTTT.

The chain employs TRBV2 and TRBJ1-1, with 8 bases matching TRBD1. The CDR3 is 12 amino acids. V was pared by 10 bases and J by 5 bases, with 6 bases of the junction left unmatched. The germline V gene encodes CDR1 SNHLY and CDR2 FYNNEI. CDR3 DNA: TGTGCCATTCGAAGGACAGGGACTGAAGCTTTCTTT. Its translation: CAIRRTGTEAFF.

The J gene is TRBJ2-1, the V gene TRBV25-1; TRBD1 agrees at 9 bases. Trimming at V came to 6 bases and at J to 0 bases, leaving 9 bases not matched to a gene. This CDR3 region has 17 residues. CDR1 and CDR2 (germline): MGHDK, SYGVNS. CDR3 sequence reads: CASRGQGPLSSYNEQFF. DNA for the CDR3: TGTGCCAGCAGAGGACAGGGGCCACTGAGCTCCTACAATGAGCAGTTCTTC.

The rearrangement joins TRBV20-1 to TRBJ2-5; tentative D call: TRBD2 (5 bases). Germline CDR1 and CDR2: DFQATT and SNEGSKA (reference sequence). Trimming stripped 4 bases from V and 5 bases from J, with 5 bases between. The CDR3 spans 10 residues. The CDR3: CSAKRETQYF. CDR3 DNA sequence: TGCAGTGCTAAGCGGGAGACCCAGTACTTC.

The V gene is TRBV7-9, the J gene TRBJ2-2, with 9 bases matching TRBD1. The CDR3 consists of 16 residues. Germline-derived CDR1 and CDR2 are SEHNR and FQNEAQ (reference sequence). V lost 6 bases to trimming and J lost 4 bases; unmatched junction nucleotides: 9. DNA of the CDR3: TGTGCCAGCAGTCCACGGGACAGGGAGGTCACCGGGGAGCTGTTTTTT. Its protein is CASSPRDREVTGELFF.

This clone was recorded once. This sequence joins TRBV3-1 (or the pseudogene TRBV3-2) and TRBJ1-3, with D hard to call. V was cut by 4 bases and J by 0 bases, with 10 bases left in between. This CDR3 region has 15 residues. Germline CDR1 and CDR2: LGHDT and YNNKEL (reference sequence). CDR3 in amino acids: CASSLSWVSGNTIYF. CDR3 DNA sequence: TGTGCCAGCAGCCTCTCCTGGGTCTCTGGAAACACCATATATTTT.

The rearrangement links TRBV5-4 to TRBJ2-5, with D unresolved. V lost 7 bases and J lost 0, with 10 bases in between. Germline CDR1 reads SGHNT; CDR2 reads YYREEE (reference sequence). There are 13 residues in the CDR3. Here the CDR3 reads CASGDTNQETQYF. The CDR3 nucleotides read TGTGCCAGCGGAGACACCAACCAAGAGACCCAGTACTTC.

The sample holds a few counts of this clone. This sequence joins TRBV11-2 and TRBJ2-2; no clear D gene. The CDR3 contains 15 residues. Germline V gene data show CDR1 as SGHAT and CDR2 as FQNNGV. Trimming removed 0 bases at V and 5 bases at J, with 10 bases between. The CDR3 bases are TGTGCCAGCAGCTTAGAAAGGACGGGTACCGGGGAGCTGTTTTTT. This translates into CASSLERTGTGELFF.

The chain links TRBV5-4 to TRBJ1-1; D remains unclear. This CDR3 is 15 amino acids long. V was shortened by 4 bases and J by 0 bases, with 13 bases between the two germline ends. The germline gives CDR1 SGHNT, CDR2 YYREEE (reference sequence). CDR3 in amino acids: CASSTGGSVNTEAFF. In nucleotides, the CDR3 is TGTGCCAGCAGCACTGGCGGGAGTGTGAACACTGAAGCTTTCTTT.

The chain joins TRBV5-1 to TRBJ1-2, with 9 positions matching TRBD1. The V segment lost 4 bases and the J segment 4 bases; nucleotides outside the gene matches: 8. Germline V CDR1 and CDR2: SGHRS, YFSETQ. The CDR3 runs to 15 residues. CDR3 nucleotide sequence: TGCGCCAGCAGCCTCCAGACAGGGGGGGGCTATGGCTACACCTTC. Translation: CASSLQTGGGYGYTF. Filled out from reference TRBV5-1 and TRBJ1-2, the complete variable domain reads KAGVTQTPRYLIKTRGQQVTLSCSPISGHRSVSWYQQTPGQGLQFLFEYFSETQRNKGNFPGRFSGRQFSNSRSEMNVSTLELGDSALYLCASSLQTGGGYGYTFGSGTRLTVV.

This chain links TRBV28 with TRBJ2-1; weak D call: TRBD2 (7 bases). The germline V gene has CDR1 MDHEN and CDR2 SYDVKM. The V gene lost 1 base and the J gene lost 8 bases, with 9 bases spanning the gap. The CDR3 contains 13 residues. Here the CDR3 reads CASSLYGGHEQFF. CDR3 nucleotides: TGTGCCAGCAGTTTATACGGGGGGCATGAGCAGTTCTTC.

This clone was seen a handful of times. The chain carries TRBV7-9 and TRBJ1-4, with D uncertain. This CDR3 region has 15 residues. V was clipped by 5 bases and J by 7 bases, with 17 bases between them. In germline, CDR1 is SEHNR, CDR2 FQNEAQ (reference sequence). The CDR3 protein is CASSLGSPGLEKLFF. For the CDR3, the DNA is TGTGCCAGCAGCCTTGGGTCCCCCGGGCTTGAAAAACTGTTTTTT.

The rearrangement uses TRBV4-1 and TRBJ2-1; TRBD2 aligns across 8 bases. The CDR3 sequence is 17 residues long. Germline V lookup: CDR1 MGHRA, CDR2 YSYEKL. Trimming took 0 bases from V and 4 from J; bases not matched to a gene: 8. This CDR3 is CASSQDRGGRGYNEQFF. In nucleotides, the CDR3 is TGCGCCAGCAGCCAAGATCGGGGGGGCCGGGGGTACAATGAGCAGTTCTTC.

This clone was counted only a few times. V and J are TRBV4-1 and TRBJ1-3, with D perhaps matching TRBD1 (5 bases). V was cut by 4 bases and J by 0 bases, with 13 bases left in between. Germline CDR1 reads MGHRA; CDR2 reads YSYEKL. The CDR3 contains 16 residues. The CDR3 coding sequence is TGCGCCAGCAGCCGGCCCGGGGCGAACTCTGGAAACACCATATATTTT. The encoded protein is CASSRPGANSGNTIYF.

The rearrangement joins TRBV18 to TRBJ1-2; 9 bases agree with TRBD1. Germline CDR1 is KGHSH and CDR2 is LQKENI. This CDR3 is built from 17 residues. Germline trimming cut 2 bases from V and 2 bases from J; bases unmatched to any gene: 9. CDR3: CASSPNQRDRDNYGYTF. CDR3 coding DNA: TGTGCCAGCTCACCAAATCAGCGGGACAGGGACAACTATGGCTACACCTTC. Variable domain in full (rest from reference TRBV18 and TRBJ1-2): NAGVMQNPRHLVRRRGQEARLRCSPMKGHSHVYWYRQLPEEGLKFMVYLQKENIIDESGMPKERFSAEFPKEGPSILRIQQVVRGDSAAYFCASSPNQRDRDNYGYTFGSGTRLTVV.

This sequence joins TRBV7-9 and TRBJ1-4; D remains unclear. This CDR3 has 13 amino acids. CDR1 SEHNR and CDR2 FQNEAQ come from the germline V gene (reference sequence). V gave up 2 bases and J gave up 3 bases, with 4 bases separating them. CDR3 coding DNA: TGTGCCAGCAGCTTAAATTCTAATGAAAAACTGTTTTTT. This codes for CASSLNSNEKLFF.

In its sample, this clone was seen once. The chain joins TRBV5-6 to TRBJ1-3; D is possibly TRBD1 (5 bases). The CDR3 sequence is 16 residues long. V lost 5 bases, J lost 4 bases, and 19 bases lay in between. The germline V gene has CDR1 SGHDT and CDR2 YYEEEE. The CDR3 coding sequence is TGTGCCAGCAGTTTCGTTTCAGGGATGGGAGGAAACACCATATATTTT. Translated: CASSFVSGMGGNTIYF.

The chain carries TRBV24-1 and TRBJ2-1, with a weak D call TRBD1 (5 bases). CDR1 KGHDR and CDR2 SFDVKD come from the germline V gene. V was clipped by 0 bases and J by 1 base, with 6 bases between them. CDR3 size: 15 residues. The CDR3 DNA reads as TGTGCCACCAGTGATTTGAAGGGGTCCTACAATGAGCAGTTCTTC. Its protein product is CATSDLKGSYNEQFF.

The CDR3 region has the DNA TGTGCCAGCAGTGTCTCTGGGTTCGCTGAAGCTTTCTTT. It yields the protein CASSVSGFAEAFF. The J gene is TRBJ1-1, the V gene TRBV6-2 or TRBV6-3; D unresolved. CDR3 length: 13 residues. The V gene's germline CDR1 is MNHEY and CDR2 SVGEGT. Trimming shortened V by 5 bases and J by 6 bases, and 13 bases separated the two germline ends.

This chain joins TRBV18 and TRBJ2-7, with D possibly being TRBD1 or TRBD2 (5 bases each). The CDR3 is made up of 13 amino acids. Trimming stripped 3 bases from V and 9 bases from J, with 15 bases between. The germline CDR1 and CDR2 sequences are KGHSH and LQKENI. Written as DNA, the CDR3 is TGTGCCAGCTCACCGAGGGGCGTCGGTGGGCAGTACGTC. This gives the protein CASSPRGVGGQYV.

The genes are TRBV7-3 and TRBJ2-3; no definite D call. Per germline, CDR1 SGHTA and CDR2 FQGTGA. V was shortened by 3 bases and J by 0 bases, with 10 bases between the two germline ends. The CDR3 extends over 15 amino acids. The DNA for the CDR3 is TGTGCCAGCAGCTTTGGCAGCTGGAGCACAGATACGCAGTATTTT. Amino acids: CASSFGSWSTDTQYF.

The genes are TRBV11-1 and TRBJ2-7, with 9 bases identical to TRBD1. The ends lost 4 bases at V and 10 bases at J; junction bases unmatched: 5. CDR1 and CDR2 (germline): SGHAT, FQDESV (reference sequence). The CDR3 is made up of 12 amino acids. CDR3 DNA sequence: TGTGCCAGCAGCTCCCGGGACAGGGACCAGTACGTC. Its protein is CASSSRDRDQYV.

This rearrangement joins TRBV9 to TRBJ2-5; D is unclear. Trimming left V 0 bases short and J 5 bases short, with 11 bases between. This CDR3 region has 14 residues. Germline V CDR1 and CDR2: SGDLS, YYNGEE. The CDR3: CASSVASEMETQYF. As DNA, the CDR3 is TGTGCCAGCAGCGTAGCCTCGGAGATGGAGACCCAGTACTTC.

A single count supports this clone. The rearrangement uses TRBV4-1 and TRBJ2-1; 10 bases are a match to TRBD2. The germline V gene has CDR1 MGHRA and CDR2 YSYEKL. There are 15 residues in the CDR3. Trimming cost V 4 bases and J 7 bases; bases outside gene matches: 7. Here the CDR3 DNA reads TGCGCCAGCAGCCTGAATCTAGCGGGGGTTAATGAGCAGTTCTTC. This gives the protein CASSLNLAGVNEQFF.

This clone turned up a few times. This CDR3 is CASSSVAGAGYGYTF. The CDR3 nucleotides read TGTGCCAGCAGTTCGGTTGCGGGGGCTGGTTATGGCTACACCTTC. The chain recombines TRBV6-5 with TRBJ1-2; D might be TRBD1 (6 bases). V lost 4 bases to trimming and J lost 5 bases, with 17 bases between them. CDR3 length equals 15 residues. CDR1 is MNHEY and CDR2 is SVGAGI in the germline V gene.

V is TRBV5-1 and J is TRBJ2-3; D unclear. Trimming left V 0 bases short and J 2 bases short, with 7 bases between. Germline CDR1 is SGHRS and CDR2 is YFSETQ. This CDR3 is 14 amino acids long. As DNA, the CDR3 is TGCGCCAGCAGCTTGGCGGACCTCACAGATACGCAGTATTTT. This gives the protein CASSLADLTDTQYF. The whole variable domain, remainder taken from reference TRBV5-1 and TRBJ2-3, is KAGVTQTPRYLIKTRGQQVTLSCSPISGHRSVSWYQQTPGQGLQFLFEYFSETQRNKGNFPGRFSGRQFSNSRSEMNVSTLELGDSALYLCASSLADLTDTQYFGPGTRLTVL.